Listed below are T cell receptor beta chains from one sample, sequenced in a study of naive and memory T cell subsets. TCRdb analysed the UMI-ligation and nested PCR reads with MiXCR anew, one entry per CDR3 protein. The sample gives just over 80,000 distinct CDR3 sequences, 9% of which show up once; approximately 1.1% is in the top ten. Sequenced input: naive CD8+ T cells from blood. The receptors shown here come from a human donor in good health. The CDR3 runs from the conserved cysteine through the conserved F or W. D genes are given only for firm matches. Clone size is shown for a subset of rows, as once, few, many or a class of expanded clone.

V gene	D gene	J gene	clone size	CDR3 DNA	CDR3 protein
TRBV7-9	.	TRBJ2-3	few	TGTGCCAGCAGCGTCACTTTGGATACGCAGTATTTT	CASSVTLDTQYF
TRBV5-1	TRBD1	TRBJ2-7	.	TGCGCCAGCAGCTTGCCTTTTCCGAGGACAGGGCAAAACTACGAGCAGTACTTC	CASSLPFPRTGQNYEQYF
TRBV4-3	TRBD2	TRBJ2-1	many	TGCGCCAGCAGCAGGGGACTAGCGGACAATGAGCAGTTCTTC	CASSRGLADNEQFF
TRBV20-1	TRBD2	TRBJ2-7	many	TGCAGTGCCACCCTGACTAGCGGGAGCGAGCAGTACTTC	CSATLTSGSEQYF
TRBV7-2	TRBD1	TRBJ2-3	few	TGTGCCAGCAGCCGGGACAGGGATGTAACAGATACGCAGTATTTT	CASSRDRDVTDTQYF
TRBV10-3	.	TRBJ1-2	.	TGTGCCATCAGTGAGTCAGGACCGGATGGCTACACCTTC	CAISESGPDGYTF
TRBV25-1	TRBD1	TRBJ1-2	many	TGTGCCAGCAGTGAAGAAGTAGGGGGCTTCTATGGCTACACCTTC	CASSEEVGGFYGYTF
TRBV7-2	TRBD2	TRBJ2-7	.	TGTGCCAGCAGCTTAGTAACTAGCGGAACCTACGAGCAGTACTTC	CASSLVTSGTYEQYF
TRBV6-5	.	TRBJ2-3	many	TGTGCCAGCAGCCCCGGACCCGCGAGAGATACGCAGTATTTT	CASSPGPARDTQYF
TRBV7-9	TRBD1	TRBJ2-6	.	TGTGCCAGCAGCGGAGGCCCCGGGACAGGGTTCTCTGGGGCCAACGTCCTGACTTTC	CASSGGPGTGFSGANVLTF
TRBV12-3/TRBV12-4	TRBD1	TRBJ1-1	few	TGTGCCAGCAACCAACTAGGACAGGGAACTGAAGCTTTCTTT	CASNQLGQGTEAFF
TRBV27	TRBD2	TRBJ2-3	.	TGTGCCAGCAGTATGAACGGGGGGGTGGATACGCAGTATTTT	CASSMNGGVDTQYF
TRBV27	.	TRBJ1-1	.	TGTGCCAGCAGTTTAGTAAGGGTTCAGGCCACTGAAGCTTTCTTT	CASSLVRVQATEAFF
TRBV5-1	.	TRBJ2-5	few	TGCGCCAGCAGCTGGGAGGACAGGATCATGGAGACCCAGTACTTC	CASSWEDRIMETQYF
TRBV29-1	.	TRBJ1-1	many	TGCAGCGTTGAAGAGAACACTGAAGCTTTCTTT	CSVEENTEAFF
TRBV27	.	TRBJ2-2	many	TGTGCCAGTCAGAACACCGGGGAGCTGTTTTTT	CASQNTGELFF
TRBV27	TRBD1	TRBJ1-5	few	TGTGCCAGCAGTTTATCCGGGACAGGGGTTAATCAGCCCCAGCATTTT	CASSLSGTGVNQPQHF
TRBV29-1	.	TRBJ2-1	few	TGCAGCGACCGCCCCCGGAGGGCCCCTGAGCAGTTCTTC	CSDRPRRAPEQFF
TRBV12-3/TRBV12-4	.	TRBJ2-3	few	TGTGCCAGCAGTTCAAGTTACGGGACTGGCTTCACAGATACGCAGTATTTT	CASSSSYGTGFTDTQYF
TRBV27	TRBD2	TRBJ2-2	.	TGTGCCAGCAGTTTACCCGGGGGAGGGCTCAACACCGGGGAGCTGTTTTTT	CASSLPGGGLNTGELFF
TRBV7-8	.	TRBJ2-7	few	TGTGCCAGCAGCTTAGAGTCTACAGGGTCCTACGAGCAGTACTTC	CASSLESTGSYEQYF
TRBV13	TRBD2	TRBJ2-1	.	TGTGCCAGCAGCTTAGGCGCTAGCGGGAGTGGCAATGAGCAGTTCTTC	CASSLGASGSGNEQFF
TRBV14	.	TRBJ2-6	.	TGTGCCAGCAGCCCCCTGATTTACTCTGGGGCCAACGTCCTGACTTTC	CASSPLIYSGANVLTF
TRBV2	TRBD2	TRBJ2-3	many	TGTGCCACCCCGGGGGGGCGGACAGATACGCAGTATTTT	CATPGGRTDTQYF
TRBV10-1	TRBD2	TRBJ2-1	.	TGCGCCAGCAGTGAGCAGAGACTAGCGGGAGAGGGTGAGCAGTTCTTC	CASSEQRLAGEGEQFF
TRBV10-3	.	TRBJ2-7	.	TGTGCCATCAGTGACGACGGACGGAGCTCCTACGAGCAGTACTTC	CAISDDGRSSYEQYF
TRBV11-2	.	TRBJ1-1	.	TGTACCAGCTCCGGAACTGAAGCTTTCTTT	CTSSGTEAFF
TRBV10-2	.	TRBJ2-7	.	TGCGCCAGCAGTCGGACAGAGATTACCTACGAGCAGTACTTC	CASSRTEITYEQYF
TRBV25-1	.	TRBJ2-7	few	TGTGCCAGCAGTGAATATACCGGGATCTACGAGCAGTACTTC	CASSEYTGIYEQYF
TRBV4-1	TRBD1	TRBJ2-2	.	TGCGCCAGCAGCCAATTCCTATTCGGGACAGGGAACACCGGGGAGCTGTTTTTT	CASSQFLFGTGNTGELFF
TRBV6-5	TRBD2	TRBJ2-2	few	TGTGCCAGCAGTTACTCGGGACTAGCGGGAGCAGTCGGGGAGCTGTTTTTT	CASSYSGLAGAVGELFF